The T cell receptor beta chain under discussion was sequenced for a study of human CD8 memory T cell subsets. This CDR3 region has 16 residues. Per germline, CDR1 SEHNR and CDR2 FQNEAQ (reference sequence). Making the TCR beta libraries relied on UMI-labeled 5' RACE. Each CDR3 protein gets one entry in TCRdb, which reprocessed the 5' RACE reads and gives no DNA. The specimen's table records about 17,000 distinct CDR3 sequences. CD8+ T cells were isolated by negative magnetic selection. For every subset, the RNA was derived from duplicate vials of about 160,000 sorted CD8+ T cells. The sequenced material came from CD8+ stem-like memory T cells (TSCM and TCM) sorted from PBMCs. Subset described: stem-like memory CD8 T cells (TSTEM), CCR7+ PD-1- TIGIT-. The chain carries TRBV7-9 and TRBJ2-1. The receptor was isolated from a human donor in good health. CDR3 protein: CASSLLVAVSYNEQFF.